This T cell receptor (beta chain) was captured by sequencing in a study of T cells in Graves' hyperthyroidism and ophthalmopathy. Broader study findings: Ophthalmopathy, as predicted by the model, came a median 6.5 months after the prediction.

Researchers took RNA transcripts and amplified the TCR beta CDR3 regions from them. The primer set for the first-round RT-PCR of the TCR CDR3 was HTBI. One entry per CDR3 protein, called by TCRdb with MiXCR from the multiplex PCR reads. The table lists approximately 600,000 distinct CDR3 sequences, around 13% of them singletons. Any symptoms of ophthalmopathy came after the first hyperthyroidism diagnosis, from which the blood sample dates. Trimming removed 4 bases from V and 4 bases from J, with 14 bases in between. The CDR3 is made up of 15 amino acids. CDR1 and CDR2 (germline): SEHNR, FQNEAQ (reference sequence). This clonotype was picked up many times. What it binds is unknown.

This clonotype was obtained from a woman under 40 with Graves' hyperthyroidism that later progressed to Graves' ophthalmopathy. The chain carries TRBV7-9 and TRBJ2-1; D is perhaps TRBD1 or TRBD2 (5 bases each). Sequencing was performed on blood. The CDR3 nucleotides are TGTGCCAGCAGCTCCCAATTTGGGACGTACAATGAGCAGTTCTTC. Amino acids: CASSSQFGTYNEQFF. Using reference TRBV7-9 and TRBJ2-1 for the parts outside the CDR3, the full variable domain is DTGVSQNPRHKITKRGQNVTFRCDPISEHNRLYWYRQTLGQGPEFLTYFQNEAQLEKSRLLSDRFSAERPKGSFSTLEIQRTEQGDSAMYLCASSSQFGTYNEQFFGPGTRLTVL.